These 26 T cell receptor beta chains were sequenced from one sample in a study of OX40 agonist ivuxolimab in advanced cancers. The data were produced by immunoSEQ multiplex PCR, yet TCRdb's version contains in-frame clones alone and is incomplete. This table has about 58,000 clones, roughly four fifths appearing once. Sequencing used CD4+ or CD8+ T cells sorted from blood, obtained in a trial of the OX40 agonist ivuxolimab. Receptor source: an adult with an advanced solid tumor such as melanoma, head and neck, liver or kidney cancer.

The genes are TRBV28 and TRBJ2-4, with a tentative D call TRBD1 (6 bases). Deletions cut 5 bases from V and 6 bases from J, with 14 bases between. The germline V gene encodes CDR1 MDHEN and CDR2 SYDVKM. The CDR3 runs to 14 residues. The CDR3 nucleotides are TGTGCCAGCAGTGACCGGGACAATTTAAACATTCAGTACTTC. Translation: CASSDRDNLNIQYF.

This chain uses TRBV11-3 with TRBJ2-5; 8 bases match TRBD2. In germline, CDR1 is SGHNT, CDR2 YENEEA. The CDR3 covers 20 residues. J lost 1 base, V lost 7 bases, and 23 bases had no gene match. In nucleotides, the CDR3 is TGTGCCAGCACCGTTCCTTCCGGGGGGGCCGAGTGGAGTAGCCAAGAGACCCAGTACTTC. This encodes CASTVPSGGAEWSSQETQYF.

The V call is TRBV5-1, the J call TRBJ1-4; D gene uncertain. There are 13 residues in the CDR3. Trimming stripped 7 bases from V and 3 bases from J, with 10 bases between. CDR1 is SGHRS and CDR2 is YFSETQ in the germline V gene. The CDR3 region is CASGLGPNEKLFF. The DNA for the CDR3 is TGCGCCAGCGGGTTAGGACCTAATGAAAAACTGTTTTTT.

The V gene is TRBV18, the J gene TRBJ2-5, with TRBD2 matching over 10 bases. From germline, CDR1 is KGHSH and CDR2 LQKENI. The CDR3 spans 15 residues. The V segment lost 2 bases and the J segment 5 bases; nucleotides outside the gene matches: 5. CDR3 sequence reads: CASSPASGGRETQYF. For the CDR3, the DNA is TGTGCCAGCTCACCAGCTAGCGGGGGACGCGAGACCCAGTACTTC.

The chain recombines TRBV14 with TRBJ2-3; 11 nucleotides align to TRBD2. Per germline, CDR1 SGHDN and CDR2 FVKESK. The CDR3 has 16 amino acids. V was pared by 3 bases and J by 0 bases, with 2 bases of the junction left unmatched. This CDR3 reads CASSQWTSGSTDTQYF. CDR3 sequence (DNA): TGTGCCAGCAGCCAGTGGACTAGCGGGAGCACAGATACGCAGTATTTT.

The CDR3, as DNA: TGTGCCAGCAGCTTAGTAGGAGGACAGGGAGGCTACGAGCAGTACTTC. Protein sequence: CASSLVGGQGGYEQYF. The chain is built from TRBV7-2 and TRBJ2-7; 8 nucleotides agree with TRBD1. After removal of 1 base from V and 3 bases from J, the junction contained 8 bases not matched to a gene. The germline CDR1 and CDR2 sequences are SGHTA and FQGNSA. The CDR3 totals 16 residues.

The V call is TRBV5-6, the J call TRBJ1-1; TRBD1 is a possible D gene (5 bases). The CDR3 loop spans 14 amino acids. Deletions cut 2 bases from V and 6 bases from J, with 14 bases between. Germline CDR1 and CDR2: SGHDT and YYEEEE. The CDR3 region is CASSLGSSGAEAFF. CDR3 sequence (DNA): TGTGCCAGCAGCTTAGGTTCCTCGGGGGCTGAAGCTTTCTTT.

This clone turned up a few times. This rearrangement joins TRBV7-9 to TRBJ1-1, with TRBD1 as a possible D gene (5 bases). Germline loops: CDR1 SEHNR, CDR2 FQNEAQ (reference sequence). V was trimmed by 2 bases and J by 3 bases, leaving 10 bases between them. CDR3 length: 14 residues. In DNA, the CDR3 is TGTGCCAGCAGCTTATCGGGGGGGTACACTGAAGCTTTCTTT. Translated, it gives CASSLSGGYTEAFF.

The chain combines TRBV19 with TRBJ2-3, with TRBD1 identical over 7 bases. There are 16 residues in the CDR3. The germline V gene encodes CDR1 LNHDA and CDR2 SQIVND (reference sequence). Unmatched junction bases numbered 7, after V lost 0 bases and J lost 4 bases. CDR3 nucleotides: TGTGCCAGTAGTATAGACGCCGGGACAGCCGCAGATACGCAGTATTTT. It encodes CASSIDAGTAADTQYF.

The V gene is TRBV15, the J gene TRBJ2-1; D unclear. Trimming stripped 5 bases from V and 4 bases from J, with 15 bases between. CDR3 length: 15 amino acids. The germline gives CDR1 LNHNV, CDR2 YYDKDF (reference sequence). CDR3 amino acids: CATSLIPLRYNEQFF. The CDR3 DNA sequence: TGTGCCACCAGCCTAATACCACTGAGGTACAATGAGCAGTTCTTC.

The chain couples TRBV28 to TRBJ1-2, with unresolved D. CDR3 length: 14 residues. Trimming took 3 bases from V and 5 from J, leaving 13 bases between them. The germline gives CDR1 MDHEN, CDR2 SYDVKM. The DNA for the CDR3 is TGTGCCAGCAGTTTGGGCCGGACTGGATATGGCTACACCTTC. Protein product: CASSLGRTGYGYTF.

The chain joins TRBV5-4 to TRBJ2-1, with D tentatively TRBD1 or TRBD2 (5 bases each). With 0 bases removed from V and 7 bases from J, the gap between germline ends came to 11 bases. The length of the CDR3 is 14 residues. Germline V CDR1 and CDR2: SGHNT, YYREEE (reference sequence). The CDR3 sequence: CASSLGRENNEQFF. As DNA, the CDR3 is TGTGCCAGCAGCTTGGGCAGGGAGAATAATGAGCAGTTCTTC.

Here the CDR3 DNA reads TGTGCCAGTAGTTGGCAAAGGGCAGATACGCAGTATTTT. Translation: CASSWQRADTQYF. The chain has TRBV19 and TRBJ2-3, with no clear D. Germline loops: CDR1 LNHDA, CDR2 SQIVND (reference sequence). The CDR3 has 13 amino acids. Trimming shortened V by 5 bases and J by 4 bases, and 10 bases separated the two germline ends.

V is TRBV5-1 and J is TRBJ2-7; the D is unclear. CDR1 and CDR2 from the germline V gene are SGHRS and YFSETQ. The CDR3 is 12 amino acids. V was pared by 3 bases and J by 4 bases, with 8 bases between. In DNA form, the CDR3 reads TGCGCCAGCAGCTACCTAGGGTACGAGCAGTACTTC. Translating gives CASSYLGYEQYF.

The rearrangement joins TRBV28 to TRBJ2-2; 8 bases align to TRBD1. The CDR3 covers 15 residues. Germline loops: CDR1 MDHEN, CDR2 SYDVKM. J was trimmed by 3 bases and V by 4 bases; bases with no gene match: 4. The CDR3: CASSWTGFDTGELFF. The CDR3 DNA reads TGTGCCAGCAGTTGGACAGGGTTTGACACCGGGGAGCTGTTTTTT. Variable domain in full (rest from reference TRBV28 and TRBJ2-2): DVKVTQSSRYLVKRTGEKVFLECVQDMDHENMFWYRQDPGLGLRLIYFSYDVKMKEKGDIPEGYSVSREKKERFSLILESASTNQTSMYLCASSWTGFDTGELFFGEGSRLTVL.

The V call is TRBV5-4, the J call TRBJ2-1, with TRBD1 identical over 10 bases. Losses at the gene ends were 5 bases for V and 0 bases for J; bases not matched to a gene: 11. Per germline, CDR1 SGHNT and CDR2 YYREEE (reference sequence). This CDR3 has 18 residues. The CDR3 loop reads CASRIGTGAPSSYNEQFF. The CDR3 bases are TGTGCCAGCAGAATAGGGACAGGGGCGCCGAGCTCCTACAATGAGCAGTTCTTC.

The rearrangement uses TRBV18 and TRBJ2-5; 7 nucleotides match TRBD1. The CDR3 loop spans 14 amino acids. Germline CDR1 and CDR2: KGHSH and LQKENI. J was trimmed by 4 bases and V by 2 bases; bases with no gene match: 4. The CDR3 reads CASSPVRGRETQYF. For the CDR3, the DNA is TGTGCCAGCTCACCAGTCAGGGGGAGAGAGACCCAGTACTTC.

This clone was seen just once. This rearrangement joins TRBV7-3 to TRBJ2-2; 7 bases map to TRBD1. The CDR3 covers 14 residues. With 1 base clipped from V and 6 bases from J, the junction kept 2 bases outside the gene matches. Germline-derived CDR1 and CDR2 are SGHTA and FQGTGA. In nucleotides, the CDR3 is TGTGCCAGCAGCTTAAGGCAGGGGGCCGGGGAGCTGTTTTTT. Translating gives CASSLRQGAGELFF.

The rearrangement links TRBV28 to TRBJ1-4; D remains ambiguous. The V and J ends lost 2 bases and 8 bases respectively, with 6 bases between them. This CDR3 comprises 12 residues. Germline CDR1 is MDHEN and CDR2 is SYDVKM. The CDR3 spells CASSLRAEKLFF. CDR3 sequence (DNA): TGTGCCAGCAGTTTAAGAGCAGAAAAACTGTTTTTT. The full variable domain, completed using reference TRBV28 and TRBJ1-4, is DVKVTQSSRYLVKRTGEKVFLECVQDMDHENMFWYRQDPGLGLRLIYFSYDVKMKEKGDIPEGYSVSREKKERFSLILESASTNQTSMYLCASSLRAEKLFFGSGTQLSVL.

The chain couples TRBV7-9 to TRBJ1-1; a weak D match, TRBD1 (5 bases). This CDR3 has 14 residues. Trimming took 2 bases from V and 4 from J, leaving 11 bases between them. Germline lookup yields CDR1 SEHNR and CDR2 FQNEAQ (reference sequence). CDR3 DNA sequence: TGTGCCAGCAGCTTATATCAGGGAGTCACTGAAGCTTTCTTT. Protein product: CASSLYQGVTEAFF.

The chain has TRBV15 and TRBJ1-1, with TRBD1 as a possible D gene (5 bases). Germline V gene sequence: CDR1 LNHNV, CDR2 YYDKDF (reference sequence). This CDR3 contains 13 residues. The V end was cut by 8 bases, the J end by 6 bases, with 16 bases between. CDR3 sequence (DNA): TGTGCCACCTGGGGGGGACTTGGTCCTGAAGCTTTCTTT. Translation: CATWGGLGPEAFF.

The chain combines TRBV5-6 with TRBJ2-5; D is perhaps TRBD1 or TRBD2 (5 bases each). Per the germline V gene, CDR1 is SGHDT and CDR2 is YYEEEE. The CDR3 runs to 17 residues. The ends were cut back, 3 bases at V and 4 bases at J, with 22 bases in the middle. Here the CDR3 reads CASSYPRVMAGRETQYF. DNA for the CDR3: TGTGCCAGCAGCTATCCCAGGGTTATGGCAGGGAGAGAGACCCAGTACTTC.

This clone has a single count. This chain links TRBV6-1 with TRBJ2-1, with D perhaps matching TRBD1 or TRBD2 (5 bases each). V lost 2 bases, J lost 3 bases, and 17 bases lay in between. The CDR3 runs to 17 residues. The germline V gene has CDR1 MNHNS and CDR2 SASEGT. The CDR3 spells CASSERPGTADYNEQFF. The CDR3 coding sequence is TGTGCCAGCAGTGAACGCCCCGGGACGGCGGACTACAATGAGCAGTTCTTC.

This sequence joins TRBV19 and TRBJ1-6; a weak D match, TRBD1 (5 bases). Between the trimmed V and J ends, which lost 6 bases and 4 bases, there was a span of 16 bases. CDR1 is LNHDA and CDR2 is SQIVND in the germline V gene (reference sequence). This CDR3 comprises 16 residues. The CDR3 nucleotides are TGTGCCAGTAGGCTACAGGCCGGGGGGTATAATTCACCCCTCCACTTT. Translated, it gives CASRLQAGGYNSPLHF.

The chain is built from TRBV19 and TRBJ1-3, with TRBD1 matching over 9 bases. CDR1 is LNHDA, CDR2 SQIVND, per germline (reference sequence). With V trimmed by 5 bases and J by 3 bases, 5 bases remained unmatched. The CDR3 totals 15 residues. Here the CDR3 reads CASSFGQGNGNTIYF. The CDR3 nucleotides are TGTGCCAGTAGTTTTGGACAGGGGAATGGAAACACCATATATTTT.

The chain is built from TRBV7-2 and TRBJ2-2, with 8 bases fitting TRBD2. V lost 5 bases to trimming and J lost 4 bases; unmatched junction nucleotides: 9. Germline V lookup: CDR1 SGHTA, CDR2 FQGNSA. This CDR3 is 16 amino acids long. CDR3 in DNA: TGTGCCAGCAGCAGATCGACTAGCGTAACCACCGGGGAGCTGTTTTTT. Translation gives CASSRSTSVTTGELFF.